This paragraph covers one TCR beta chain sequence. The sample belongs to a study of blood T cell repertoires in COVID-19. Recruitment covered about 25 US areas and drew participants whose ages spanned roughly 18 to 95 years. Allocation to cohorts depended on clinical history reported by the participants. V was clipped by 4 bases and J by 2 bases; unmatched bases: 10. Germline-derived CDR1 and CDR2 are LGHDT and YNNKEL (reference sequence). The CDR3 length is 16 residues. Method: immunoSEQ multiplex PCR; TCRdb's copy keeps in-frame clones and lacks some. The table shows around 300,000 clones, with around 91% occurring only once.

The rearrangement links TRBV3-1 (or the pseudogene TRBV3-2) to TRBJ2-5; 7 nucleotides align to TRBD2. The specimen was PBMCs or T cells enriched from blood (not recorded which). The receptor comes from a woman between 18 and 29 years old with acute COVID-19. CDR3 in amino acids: CASSPWLTSHQETQYF. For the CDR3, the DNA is TGTGCCAGCAGCCCCTGGTTGACTAGCCATCAAGAGACCCAGTACTTC.